One sample yielded the 12 T cell receptor beta chains listed below, sequenced in a study of T cells expressing NK-cell markers. TCRdb reprocessed the 5' RACE reads; each CDR3 protein has one entry and no DNA is given. The sample's table shows around 280,000 distinct CDR3 sequences. Sequenced material: blood T cells: a sorted CD56 or NKG2C T cell subset, CD4+ or CD8+ T cells, or bulk PBMC T cells (not recorded which). These receptor sequences come from a man aged 18 to 29 in good health.

The rearrangement joins TRBV20-1 to TRBJ2-1; the TCRdb D gene call, TRBD1, has no DNA to confirm it. CDR1 is DFQATT and CDR2 is SNEGSKA in the germline V gene (reference sequence). The CDR3 extends over 13 amino acids. CDR3: CSARGQASNEQFF.

The chain combines TRBV10-3 with TRBJ2-7; TCRdb names TRBD1, which stays unverified in the absence of DNA. Germline V gene sequence: CDR1 ENHRY, CDR2 SYGVKD. This CDR3 contains 13 residues. CDR3 protein: CARIGHTESEQYF.

The chain has TRBV5-1 and TRBJ2-5. Per the germline V gene, CDR1 is SGHRS and CDR2 is YFSETQ. This CDR3 comprises 15 residues. The CDR3 reads CASSLAGSLGETQYF.

V is TRBV4-2 and J is TRBJ2-7; TCRdb returns TRBD1, unconfirmable since there is no DNA. CDR1 is LGHNA and CDR2 is YNFKEQ in the germline V gene. This CDR3 comprises 15 residues. Here the CDR3 reads CASSQRGGWFDEQYF.

This sequence joins TRBV4-3 and TRBJ2-2; TCRdb's assignment of TRBD1 cannot be checked, as there is no DNA. The CDR3 is 17 residues long. Germline loops: CDR1 LGHNA, CDR2 YSLEER. The CDR3: CASSQRQGRFNTGELFF.

The V and J genes are TRBV15 and TRBJ2-7; TCRdb lists TRBD1, though no DNA is available to test this call. This CDR3 region has 17 residues. Per the germline V gene, CDR1 is LNHNV and CDR2 is YYDKDF (reference sequence). The CDR3 loop reads CATSRAVGSGQGAKQYF.

This chain connects TRBV11-3 to TRBJ1-2; the D call from TCRdb, TRBD1, cannot be confirmed without DNA. Germline values: CDR1 SGHNT, CDR2 YENEEA. There are 13 residues in the CDR3. The CDR3: CASSLAGEDGYTF. The whole variable domain, filled in from reference TRBV11-3 and TRBJ1-2, reads EAGVVQSPRYKIIEKKQPVAFWCNPISGHNTLYWYLQNLGQGPELLIRYENEEAVDDSQLPKDRFSAERLKGVDSTLKIQPAELGDSAVYLCASSLAGEDGYTFGSGTRLTVV.

The chain has TRBV29-1 and TRBJ2-7; TCRdb designates TRBD2, a call that cannot be tested without DNA. This CDR3 spans 14 amino acids. Germline-derived CDR1 and CDR2 are SQVTM and ANQGSEA. CDR3: CSVGKTSGRDEQYF.

V is TRBV6-1 and J is TRBJ2-1; TCRdb lists TRBD1, though no DNA is available to test this call. Germline CDR1 and CDR2: MNHNS and SASEGT. The CDR3 extends over 13 amino acids. The CDR3 reads CASRTGGVAWQFF.

This chain connects TRBV23-1 to TRBJ1-6. TRBV23-1 is reported as an ORF; its role is uncertain. CDR3 length: 16 residues. The CDR3 loop is CASSQKKPTNNSPLHF.

The CDR3 sequence: CASSPMTSGYNEQFF. This rearrangement joins TRBV18 to TRBJ2-1; there is no DNA to check the TCRdb D call of TRBD2. This CDR3 spans 15 amino acids. Germline lookup yields CDR1 KGHSH and CDR2 LQKENI.

This chain links TRBV15 with TRBJ1-2. Germline values: CDR1 LNHNV, CDR2 YYDKDF (reference sequence). This CDR3 comprises 15 residues. CDR3: CATSREGDSNYGYTF. Variable domain in full (rest from reference TRBV15 and TRBJ1-2): DAMVIQNPRYQVTQFGKPVTLSCSQTLNHNVMYWYQQKSSQAPKLLFHYYDKDFNNEADTPDNFQSRRPNTSFCFLDIRSPGLGDTAMYLCATSREGDSNYGYTFGSGTRLTVV.